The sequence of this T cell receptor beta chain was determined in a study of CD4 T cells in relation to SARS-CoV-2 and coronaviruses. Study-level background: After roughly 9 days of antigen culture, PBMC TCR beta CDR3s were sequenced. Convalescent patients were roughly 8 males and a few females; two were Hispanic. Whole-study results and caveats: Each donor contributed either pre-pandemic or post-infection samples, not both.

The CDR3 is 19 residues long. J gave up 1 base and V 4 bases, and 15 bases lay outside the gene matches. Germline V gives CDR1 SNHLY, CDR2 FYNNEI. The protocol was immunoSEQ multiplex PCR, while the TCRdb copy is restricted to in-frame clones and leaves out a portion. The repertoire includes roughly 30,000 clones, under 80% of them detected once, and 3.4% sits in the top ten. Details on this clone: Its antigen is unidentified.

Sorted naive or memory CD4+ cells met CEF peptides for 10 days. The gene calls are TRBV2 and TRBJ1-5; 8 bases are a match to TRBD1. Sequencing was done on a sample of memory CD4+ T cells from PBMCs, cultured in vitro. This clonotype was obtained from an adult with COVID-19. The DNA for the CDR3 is TGTGCCAGCAGTGGGCCGCTTGACAGGGGCGGGGGAAGCAATCAGCCCCAGCATTTT. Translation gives CASSGPLDRGGGSNQPQHF.